This record concerns one T cell receptor beta chain sequence. Across 24 US areas, participants ranged in age from roughly 18 to 95 years. It was within 2 weeks before study entry that exposed participants met a COVID-19 case. Measured with immunoSEQ multiplex PCR; TCRdb has only the in-frame clones, and not every one. The sample lists roughly 190,000 clones; 84% were seen once. Germline V lookup: CDR1 SGHDT, CDR2 YYEEEE. CDR3 size: 13 residues. V lost 4 bases, J lost 5 bases, and 4 bases stayed unmatched. The sample comes from a study of blood T cell repertoires in COVID-19. The overall study: There were acute and convalescent COVID-19 samples, and they came from the United States, Italy and Spain. From T cells, B-cell-depleted T cells, or PBMCs came the material, which was cDNA or gDNA.

The specimen was PBMCs or T cells enriched from blood (not recorded which). The chain employs TRBV5-6 and TRBJ2-5, with 8 bases lining up with TRBD2. The sequence derives from a woman aged 25 to 39 who had been exposed to COVID-19. The CDR3 spells CASSPGGAETQYF. CDR3 nucleotide sequence: TGTGCCAGCAGCCCCGGGGGGGCCGAGACCCAGTACTTC.